The 18 T cell receptor beta chains listed next were all sequenced from one sample in a study of blood T cell repertoires in COVID-19. Assay: immunoSEQ multiplex PCR; the TCRdb copy retains only in-frame clones and omits some. The sample yields 250,000 to 350,000 clones, 85% seen once. The sequencing input was PBMCs or T cells enriched from blood (not recorded which). Every receptor here comes from a woman between 50 and 59 years old who had recovered from COVID-19.

The chain uses TRBV6-4 and TRBJ2-1; no definite D call. The CDR3 runs to 11 residues. V was cut by 6 bases and J by 4 bases, with 4 bases left in between. Germline-derived CDR1 and CDR2 are MRHNA and SNTAGT. Here the CDR3 DNA reads TGTGCCAGCAGACAATACAATGAGCAGTTCTTC. As protein: CASRQYNEQFF.

The chain uses TRBV29-1 and TRBJ2-5, with a weak D call TRBD1 (6 bases). V lost 7 bases and J 4 bases, leaving 16 bases between the germline ends. CDR1 is SQVTM, CDR2 ANQGSEA, per germline. The CDR3 has 13 amino acids. This CDR3 is CSEIPQGGETQYF. The CDR3 DNA sequence: TGCAGCGAAATACCACAGGGTGGAGAGACCCAGTACTTC.

The V call is TRBV19, the J call TRBJ1-2, with 8 bases matching TRBD1. This CDR3 region has 15 residues. V dropped 6 bases and J dropped 0; count of bases not matched to a gene: 6. Looked up from germline, CDR1 is LNHDA and CDR2 is SQIVND (reference sequence). CDR3 bases: TGTGCCAGTAGCCCAGGGGGCTACCCTAACTATGGCTACACCTTC. Translated, it gives CASSPGGYPNYGYTF. Combining the CDR3 with reference TRBV19 and TRBJ1-2 gives the whole variable domain DGGITQSPKYLFRKEGQNVTLSCEQNLNHDAMYWYRQDPGQGLRLIYYSQIVNDFQKGDIAEGYSVSREKKESFPLTVTSAQKNPTAFYLCASSPGGYPNYGYTFGSGTRLTVV.

The rearrangement uses TRBV7-2 and TRBJ1-1; TRBD1 is a possible D gene (5 bases). V was clipped by 2 bases and J by 4 bases, with 23 bases between them. Germline-derived CDR1 and CDR2 are SGHTA and FQGNSA. This CDR3 contains 18 residues. The CDR3 region is CASSLWRGTQGTGTEAFF. DNA for the CDR3: TGTGCCAGCAGCTTATGGCGGGGGACTCAAGGGACGGGCACTGAAGCTTTCTTT.

The chain links TRBV13 to TRBJ2-2, with TRBD2 matching 7 bases. J lost 4 bases, V lost 10 bases, and 6 bases had no gene match. This CDR3 has 13 residues. Germline assignment: CDR1 PRHDT and CDR2 FYEKMQ (reference sequence). The CDR3 sequence: CANAREVTGELFF. The CDR3, as DNA: TGTGCCAACGCTCGGGAGGTCACCGGGGAGCTGTTTTTT.

This chain links TRBV19 with TRBJ1-2; perhaps TRBD1 as D (6 bases). Per germline, CDR1 LNHDA and CDR2 SQIVND (reference sequence). The CDR3 length is 16 residues. The ends were cut back, 0 bases at V and 8 bases at J, with 19 bases in the middle. Here the CDR3 DNA reads TGTGCCAGTAGTATAGAACAGGGTCAGCAAATTCACGGCTACACCTTC. Protein: CASSIEQGQQIHGYTF.

The V call is TRBV2, the J call TRBJ2-7, with 7 bases matching TRBD1. The CDR3 spans 13 residues. V lost 7 bases to trimming and J lost 3 bases; unmatched junction nucleotides: 6. Germline lookup yields CDR1 SNHLY and CDR2 FYNNEI. The CDR3 nucleotides are TGTGCCAGCAAACAGACAGGGATCTACGAGCAGTACTTC. This sequence encodes CASKQTGIYEQYF.

This clone was seen only a few times. J is TRBJ1-2 and V is TRBV4-3; 7 bases line up with TRBD1. The CDR3 consists of 13 residues. V lost 5 bases and J lost 7; bases outside the gene matches: 7. Per the germline V gene, CDR1 is LGHNA and CDR2 is YSLEER. The CDR3 DNA reads TGCGCCAGCAGCACCCAAAACAGGGGTGGCTACACCTTC. Its protein product is CASSTQNRGGYTF.

The chain combines TRBV11-2 with TRBJ1-2, with D hard to call. The CDR3 consists of 14 residues. CDR1 is SGHAT and CDR2 is FQNNGV in the germline V gene. Trimming took off 1 base at V and 2 bases at J, with 8 bases between the two ends. CDR3 sequence: CASSLAPANYGYTF. The CDR3 nucleotides are TGTGCCAGCAGCTTAGCACCAGCGAACTATGGCTACACCTTC.

The gene calls are TRBV5-1 and TRBJ2-7; 10 nucleotides align to TRBD1. The V gene's germline CDR1 is SGHRS and CDR2 YFSETQ. V lost 5 bases, J lost 6 bases, and 8 bases stayed unmatched. There are 14 residues in the CDR3. CDR3 region: CASRPGTGEREQYF. The CDR3 coding sequence is TGCGCCAGCAGGCCCGGGACAGGGGAACGCGAGCAGTACTTC.

The rearrangement links TRBV7-2 to TRBJ2-3, with D maybe TRBD2 (6 bases). The CDR3 loop spans 14 amino acids. Germline-derived CDR1 and CDR2 are SGHTA and FQGNSA. V was clipped by 0 bases and J by 9 bases, with 13 bases between them. The chain's CDR3 is CASSLAFSGATQYF. The CDR3 DNA reads TGTGCCAGCAGCTTAGCGTTTTCGGGAGCAACGCAGTATTTT.

The chain has TRBV5-1 and TRBJ2-3; D is perhaps TRBD2 (5 bases). The germline V gene has CDR1 SGHRS and CDR2 YFSETQ. Trimming removed 6 bases from V and 0 bases from J, with 11 bases in between. The CDR3 runs to 14 residues. The DNA for the CDR3 is TGCGCCAGCACGCGGACTTCTAGCACAGATACGCAGTATTTT. This translates into CASTRTSSTDTQYF.

This clone has a handful of counts. The V gene is TRBV25-1, the J gene TRBJ1-5; D not certain. Trimming took 3 bases from V and 0 from J, leaving 9 bases between them. Per the germline V gene, CDR1 is MGHDK and CDR2 is SYGVNS. The CDR3 covers 15 residues. The CDR3 bases are TGTGCCAGCAGTGAGAGGGCCTATAGCAATCAGCCCCAGCATTTT. As protein: CASSERAYSNQPQHF.

The chain couples TRBV28 to TRBJ2-3; possible D gene TRBD2, 6 bases. Germline assignment: CDR1 MDHEN and CDR2 SYDVKM. This CDR3 comprises 14 residues. Trimming shortened V by 7 bases and J by 2 bases, and 13 bases separated the two germline ends. The CDR3 sequence: CASTMGLYTDTQYF. CDR3 DNA: TGTGCCAGCACAATGGGACTTTACACAGATACGCAGTATTTT.

The table lists this clone with a count of one. The rearrangement links TRBV4-2 to TRBJ1-5; D perhaps matches TRBD1 (5 bases). The CDR3 is 13 residues long. V lost 0 bases and J 6 bases, leaving 6 bases between the germline ends. Germline V gives CDR1 LGHNA, CDR2 YNFKEQ. The CDR3 nucleotides are TGTGCCAGCAGCCAAGAGGGGGGTCAGCCCCAGCATTTT. It translates to CASSQEGGQPQHF.

The genes are TRBV5-6 and TRBJ2-7; tentative D call: TRBD1 (5 bases). The germline gives CDR1 SGHDT, CDR2 YYEEEE. Trimming removed 4 bases at V and 3 bases at J, with 23 bases between. CDR3 length equals 17 residues. CDR3 DNA sequence: TGTGCCAGCAGCCCACTGGGCCAGGGCGGTCATCACTACGAGCAGTACTTC. This codes for CASSPLGQGGHHYEQYF. Together with reference TRBV5-6 and TRBJ2-7, the CDR3 gives the full variable domain: DAGVTQSPTHLIKTRGQQVTLRCSPKSGHDTVSWYQQALGQGPQFIFQYYEEEERQRGNFPDRFSGHQFPNYSSELNVNALLLGDSALYLCASSPLGQGGHHYEQYFGPGTRLTVT.

The rearrangement uses TRBV15 and TRBJ1-2; D gene uncertain. Germline loops: CDR1 LNHNV, CDR2 YYDKDF (reference sequence). The CDR3 runs 15 residues. Trimming took 0 bases from V and 8 from J, leaving 16 bases between them. The chain's CDR3 is CATSRDITLTYGYTF. Written as DNA, the CDR3 is TGTGCCACCAGCAGAGATATCACACTGACTTACGGCTACACCTTC.

The chain is built from TRBV30 and TRBJ1-1; a possible D gene is TRBD1 (5 bases). Germline CDR1 reads GTSNPN; CDR2 reads SVGIG (reference sequence). The CDR3 is 15 residues long. V dropped 3 bases and J dropped 3 bases, with 17 bases sitting between them. The CDR3 reads CAWSLKPSGYTEAFF. The CDR3 nucleotides are TGTGCCTGGAGCTTAAAACCTTCAGGGTACACTGAAGCTTTCTTT.